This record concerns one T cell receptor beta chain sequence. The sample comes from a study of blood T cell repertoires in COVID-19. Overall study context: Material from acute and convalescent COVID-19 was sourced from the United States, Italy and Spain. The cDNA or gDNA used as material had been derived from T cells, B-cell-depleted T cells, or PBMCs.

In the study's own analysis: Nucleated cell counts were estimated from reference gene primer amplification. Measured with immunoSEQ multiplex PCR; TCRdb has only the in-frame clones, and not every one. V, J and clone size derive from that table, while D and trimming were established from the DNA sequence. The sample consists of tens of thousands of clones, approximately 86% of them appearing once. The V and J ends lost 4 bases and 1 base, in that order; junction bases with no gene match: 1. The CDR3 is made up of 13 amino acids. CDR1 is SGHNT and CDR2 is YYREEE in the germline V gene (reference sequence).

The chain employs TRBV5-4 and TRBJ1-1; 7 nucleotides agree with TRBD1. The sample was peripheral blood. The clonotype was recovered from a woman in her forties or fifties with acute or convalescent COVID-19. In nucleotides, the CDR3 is TGTGCCAGCAGCCAGGGGGGGAACACTGAAGCTTTCTTT. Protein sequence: CASSQGGNTEAFF. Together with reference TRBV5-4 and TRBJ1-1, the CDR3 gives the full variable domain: ETGVTQSPTHLIKTRGQQVTLRCSSQSGHNTVSWYQQALGQGPQFIFQYYREEENGRGNFPPRFSGLQFPNYSSELNVNALELDDSALYLCASSQGGNTEAFFGQGTRLTVV.